Below, 4 T cell receptor beta chains from the same sample are listed, as sequenced in a study of T cells after yellow fever vaccination. TCRdb re-called the 5' RACE reads with MiXCR, one entry per CDR3 protein. The sample lists over 300,000 distinct CDR3 sequences; about 4% were seen once. The material was PBMCs, obtained 5 days after the yellow fever booster vaccination. The receptors come from a man aged 18 to 29 who received the YFV17D yellow fever vaccine.

This clonotype was recorded many times. J is TRBJ2-7 and V is TRBV4-1; 8 bases line up with TRBD1. Looked up from germline, CDR1 is MGHRA and CDR2 is YSYEKL. J was trimmed by 9 bases and V by 1 base; bases with no gene match: 5. The CDR3 length is 13 residues. The CDR3 reads CASSQVQGAGQYF. As DNA, the CDR3 is TGCGCCAGCAGCCAAGTTCAGGGGGCAGGGCAGTACTTC.

The rearrangement uses TRBV25-1 and TRBJ2-5; 7 nucleotides agree with TRBD1. Trimming took 3 bases from V and 3 from J; bases not matched to a gene: 13. There are 17 residues in the CDR3. In germline, CDR1 is MGHDK, CDR2 SYGVNS. As DNA, the CDR3 is TGTGCCAGCAGTGATGACATGACAGGGTTGAAGAAAGAGACCCAGTACTTC. The encoded protein is CASSDDMTGLKKETQYF.

There are a few counts of this clonotype. This chain uses TRBV7-2 with TRBJ2-5; 8 nucleotides line up with TRBD2. Losses at the gene ends were 4 bases for V and 10 bases for J; bases not matched to a gene: 14. Germline values: CDR1 SGHTA, CDR2 FQGNSA. This CDR3 has 15 amino acids. CDR3 nucleotide sequence: TGTGCCAGCAGCTCTACTCCGGGACTAGTGGTTGGCCAGTACTTC. Its translation: CASSSTPGLVVGQYF.

This chain's CDR3 is CASSPTPLWEQFF. The DNA for the CDR3 is TGTGCCAGCAGTCCTACCCCCCTCTGGGAGCAGTTCTTC. The chain joins TRBV7-9 to TRBJ2-1; D not resolved. The V end was cut by 6 bases, the J end by 10 bases, with 16 bases between. CDR3 length: 13 amino acids. In germline, CDR1 is SEHNR, CDR2 FQNEAQ (reference sequence).